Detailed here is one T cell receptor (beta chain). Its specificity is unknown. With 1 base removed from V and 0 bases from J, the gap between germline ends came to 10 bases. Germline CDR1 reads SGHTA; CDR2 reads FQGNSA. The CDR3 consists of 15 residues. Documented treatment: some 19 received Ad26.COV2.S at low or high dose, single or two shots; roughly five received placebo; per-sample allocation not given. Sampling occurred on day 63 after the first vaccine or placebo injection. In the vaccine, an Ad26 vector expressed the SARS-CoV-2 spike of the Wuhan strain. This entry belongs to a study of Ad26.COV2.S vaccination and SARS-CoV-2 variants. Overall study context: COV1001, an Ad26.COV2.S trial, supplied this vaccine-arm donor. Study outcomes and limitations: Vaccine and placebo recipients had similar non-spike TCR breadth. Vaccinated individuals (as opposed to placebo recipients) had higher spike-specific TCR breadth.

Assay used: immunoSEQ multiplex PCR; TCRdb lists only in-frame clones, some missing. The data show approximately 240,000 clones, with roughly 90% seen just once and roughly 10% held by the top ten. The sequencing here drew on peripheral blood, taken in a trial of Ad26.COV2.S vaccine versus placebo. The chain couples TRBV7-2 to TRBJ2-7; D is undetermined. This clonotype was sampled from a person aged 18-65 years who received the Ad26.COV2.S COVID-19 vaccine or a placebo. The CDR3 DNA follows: TGTGCCAGCAGCTTAGACCGCTGGAGCTCCTACGAGCAGTACTTC. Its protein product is CASSLDRWSSYEQYF.